A single sample gave rise to the 21 T cell receptor beta chains below, sequenced in a study of shared clonotypes between healthy human individuals. The protocol was immunoSEQ multiplex PCR, while the TCRdb copy is restricted to in-frame clones and leaves out a portion. The profile shows millions of clones, around 90% of them singletons. The sample taken for sequencing was naive CD4+ T cells sorted from blood. This sample's subset: CD45RA+ positively selected. All receptors come from a man aged 18 to 35 in good health.

This clone came up a few times. The gene calls are TRBV5-4 and TRBJ1-1, with 9 bases matching TRBD1. Germline CDR1 and CDR2: SGHNT and YYREEE (reference sequence). The V gene end was trimmed by 1 base and the J gene end by 1 base; junction bases not matched to a gene: 2. The CDR3 length is 15 residues. Written as DNA, the CDR3 is TGTGCCAGCAGCTTGCCGGGACAGGGGAACACTGAAGCTTTCTTT. Translating gives CASSLPGQGNTEAFF.

This chain links TRBV18 with TRBJ2-7; 10 bases map to TRBD2. This CDR3 has 17 amino acids. Germline V gene data show CDR1 as KGHSH and CDR2 as LQKENI. Germline trimming cut 3 bases from V and 0 bases from J; bases unmatched to any gene: 8. CDR3 in amino acids: CASSPLAGGLSSYEQYF. The CDR3 DNA reads as TGTGCCAGCTCACCTTTAGCGGGGGGCCTGAGCTCCTACGAGCAGTACTTC.

This sequence joins TRBV6-5 and TRBJ2-2, with a tentative D call TRBD1 (6 bases). V lost 7 bases to trimming and J lost 4 bases, with 16 bases between them. Germline V CDR1 and CDR2: MNHEY, SVGAGI. The CDR3 is made up of 15 amino acids. The CDR3 bases are TGTGCCAGCACAATCGGGACAAAATCCACCGGGGAGCTGTTTTTT. This sequence encodes CASTIGTKSTGELFF.

V and J are TRBV5-6 and TRBJ1-2; D unclear. Trimming shortened V by 0 bases and J by 8 bases, and 11 bases separated the two germline ends. The CDR3 is made up of 13 amino acids. The germline V gene encodes CDR1 SGHDT and CDR2 YYEEEE. The CDR3 DNA follows: TGTGCCAGCAGCTTGGGTTCCCGAGACGGCTACACCTTC. Translation: CASSLGSRDGYTF.

V and J are TRBV18 and TRBJ1-5; 7 nucleotides agree with TRBD1. The junction had 4 bases not matched to a gene; V was cut back by 8 bases and J by 0 bases. The CDR3 spans 14 residues. The germline V gene has CDR1 KGHSH and CDR2 LQKENI. The DNA of the CDR3 is TGTGCCAGCGGAGGGACAGATAGCAATCAGCCCCAGCATTTT. Its protein product is CASGGTDSNQPQHF.

This clone was detected only once. A junction end diverges from the germline sequence, so it may reflect a read error. This chain connects TRBV2 to TRBJ2-1; 7 bases match TRBD2. This CDR3 has 13 residues. Per germline, CDR1 SNHLY and CDR2 FYNNEI. The CDR3 nucleotides read TGTGCCAGCAACGCGGGGGAGTACAGTGAGCAGTTCTTC. It yields the protein CASNAGEYSEQFF.

This chain uses TRBV27 with TRBJ1-4; D is ambiguous. The germline gives CDR1 MNHEY, CDR2 SMNVEV (reference sequence). V lost 3 bases and J 8 bases, leaving 13 bases between the germline ends. CDR3 size: 14 residues. CDR3 in amino acids: CASSFKEGREKLFF. CDR3 DNA sequence: TGTGCCAGCAGTTTTAAGGAAGGGAGAGAAAAACTGTTTTTT.

This chain joins TRBV6-9 and TRBJ1-2; D remains ambiguous. The germline V gene encodes CDR1 MNHGY and CDR2 SVAAGI. CDR3 length: 11 residues. Between the trimmed V and J ends, which lost 6 bases and 5 bases, there was a span of 7 bases. The CDR3 loop reads CASSPHYGYTF. DNA of the CDR3: TGTGCCAGCAGCCCCCATTATGGCTACACCTTC.

This clone was counted a few times. Other DNA sequences in the sample encode the same CDR3. In DNA form, the CDR3 reads TGTGCCAGCAGTTACTCGGATAGAAACACTGAAGCTTTCTTT. Its protein is CASSYSDRNTEAFF. The J gene is TRBJ1-1, the V gene TRBV6-6; D gene uncertain. V gave up 0 bases and J gave up 2 bases, with 7 bases separating them. Per germline, CDR1 MNHNY and CDR2 SVGAGI (reference sequence). The CDR3 length is 14 residues.

In this sample, this clone turned up once. CDR3 amino acids: CASSFFGQGAYEQYF. The CDR3 DNA reads as TGTGCCAGCAGTTTTTTCGGACAGGGCGCCTACGAGCAGTACTTC. This chain links TRBV28 with TRBJ2-7; 8 bases line up with TRBD1. V dropped 3 bases and J dropped 2; count of bases not matched to a gene: 6. The CDR3 length is 15 residues. CDR1 is MDHEN and CDR2 is SYDVKM in the germline V gene.

V usage is TRBV6-6 and J usage is TRBJ2-5; 9 bases agree with TRBD2. CDR1 and CDR2 (germline): MNHNY, SVGAGI (reference sequence). V trimming: 2 bases; J trimming: 7 bases; junction bases outside the gene matches: 8. The CDR3 covers 15 residues. CDR3 sequence reads: CASSYRAGGLGTQYF. The CDR3 coding sequence is TGTGCCAGCAGTTACCGCGCGGGGGGGTTAGGGACCCAGTACTTC.

The gene calls are TRBV7-9 and TRBJ2-7; 10 nucleotides agree with TRBD1. The CDR3 is 15 residues long. V shed 2 bases and J 5 bases; nucleotides not matched to a gene: 6. Germline CDR1 is SEHNR and CDR2 is FQNEAQ (reference sequence). CDR3 protein: CASSLRQGAFDEQYF. The CDR3 DNA follows: TGTGCCAGCAGCTTAAGACAGGGGGCCTTCGACGAGCAGTACTTC.

The chain uses TRBV7-9 and TRBJ2-7; 10 nucleotides align to TRBD2. The CDR3 has 14 residues. CDR1 and CDR2 (germline): SEHNR, FQNEAQ (reference sequence). V lost 8 bases and J lost 4; bases outside the gene matches: 8. CDR3 in DNA: TGTGCCAGCCGGGGACTAGCGCGAGGATACGAGCAGTACTTC. Translating gives CASRGLARGYEQYF.

In DNA form, the CDR3 reads TGTGCCAGTAGTATCAGGCCTGAAGCTTTCTTT. It specifies CASSIRPEAFF. V is TRBV19 and J is TRBJ1-1, with unresolved D. V lost 3 bases and J lost 6, with 5 bases in between. Germline V gene lookup returns CDR1 LNHDA and CDR2 SQIVND (reference sequence). This CDR3 is built from 11 residues.

The chain joins TRBV6-5 to TRBJ1-2; TRBD1 matches at 8 bases. After removal of 4 bases from V and 10 bases from J, the junction contained 5 bases not matched to a gene. Germline V gene sequence: CDR1 MNHEY, CDR2 SVGAGI. The CDR3 runs 12 residues. The CDR3 nucleotides read TGTGCCAGCAGTTGGGCAGGGGGCGACTACACCTTC. This sequence encodes CASSWAGGDYTF.

This chain uses TRBV10-3 with TRBJ1-2; 7 nucleotides line up with TRBD1. The CDR3 has 16 residues. CDR1 and CDR2 (germline): ENHRY, SYGVKD. J was trimmed by 4 bases and V by 0 bases; bases with no gene match: 8. The CDR3: CAISESGTVGTYGYTF. CDR3 nucleotides: TGTGCCATCAGTGAGTCGGGGACAGTGGGAACCTATGGCTACACCTTC.

The V and J genes are TRBV5-1 and TRBJ1-6; 10 bases fit TRBD1. Germline V gene lookup returns CDR1 SGHRS and CDR2 YFSETQ. The ends lost 3 bases at V and 5 bases at J; junction bases unmatched: 5. The CDR3 loop spans 16 amino acids. The CDR3 region has the DNA TGCGCCAGCAGCTCCGGGACAGGGGTAAATAATTCACCCCTCCACTTT. This encodes CASSSGTGVNNSPLHF.

This chain uses TRBV6-4 with TRBJ2-2; D remains ambiguous. CDR3 size: 14 residues. V lost 4 bases and J lost 2, with 8 bases in between. Germline CDR1 MRHNA, CDR2 SNTAGT. In nucleotides, the CDR3 is TGTGCCAGCAGTGTTGAGCAAAACACCGGGGAGCTGTTTTTT. Encoded protein: CASSVEQNTGELFF.

This sequence joins TRBV6-1 and TRBJ1-5; D is unclear. The CDR3 runs 15 residues. Trimming cost V 5 bases and J 0 bases, with 11 bases left between them. Germline CDR1 is MNHNS and CDR2 is SASEGT. CDR3 sequence reads: CASSSDGYSNQPQHF. CDR3 nucleotide sequence: TGTGCCAGCAGTTCGGACGGCTATAGCAATCAGCCCCAGCATTTT.

The rearrangement links TRBV10-3 to TRBJ1-4; D is unresolved. Trimming shortened V by 4 bases and J by 2 bases, and 14 bases separated the two germline ends. The CDR3 is made up of 16 amino acids. CDR1 and CDR2 (germline): ENHRY, SYGVKD. The CDR3: CAISGGSGSTNEKLFF. CDR3 nucleotide sequence: TGTGCCATCAGTGGGGGTTCTGGTTCGACTAATGAAAAACTGTTTTTT.

The rearrangement links TRBV7-9 to TRBJ2-7; D is uncertain. The germline gives CDR1 SEHNR, CDR2 FQNEAQ (reference sequence). This CDR3 spans 13 amino acids. V was pared by 3 bases and J by 2 bases, with 8 bases between. CDR3 nucleotide sequence: TGTGCCAGCAGCTTCCGACCCACCTACGAGCAGTACTTC. It specifies CASSFRPTYEQYF.